Listed below are T cell receptor beta chains from one sample, sequenced in a study of Graves' ophthalmopathy and Graves' hyperthyroidism. TCRdb itself ran the multiplex PCR reads through MiXCR, one entry per CDR3 protein. The sample contains a few hundred thousand distinct CDR3 sequences, 35% to 45% of which appear only once. Sequencing was carried out using peripheral blood or thyroid tissue (not recorded which). Every receptor here comes from an adult man with Graves' hyperthyroidism. CDR3s include the opening cysteine and the closing phenylalanine or tryptophan. A D gene is named only where the DNA matches it firmly. The listing skips clone size in some rows; elsewhere it reads once, few, many or a size class.

>many|TRBJ2-7|NA|TRBV7-8
TGTGCCAGCAGCTTAGAGGCAGGAATCGAGCAGTACTTC
CASSLEAGIEQYF
>few|TRBJ1-3|TRBD1|TRBV12-3/TRBV12-4
TGTGCCAGCAGTTTTCGGGTACCGGGACAGGGTTCAAACACCATATATTTT
CASSFRVPGQGSNTIYF
>NA|TRBJ1-5|NA|TRBV7-2
TGTGCCAGCAGTTACAGCGATCTCGATCAGCTCCAGCATTTT
CASSYSDLDQLQHF
>NA|TRBJ1-2|NA|TRBV19
TGTGCCAGTAGTATAAGGGGGGATCAGCTCGATGGCTACACCTTC
CASSIRGDQLDGYTF
>many|TRBJ2-7|TRBD2|TRBV7-8
TGTGCCAGCAGCTTAACGGGACTAGCGGCCTACGAGCAGTACTTC
CASSLTGLAAYEQYF
>NA|TRBJ2-6|TRBD1|TRBV9
TGTGCCAGCAGCCCCGACAGGGCTGGGGCCAACGTCCTGACTTTC
CASSPDRAGANVLTF
>NA|TRBJ1-1|NA|TRBV29-1
TGCAGCAGTTCCCCGGATGGGACTGAAGCTTTCTTT
CSSSPDGTEAFF
>few|TRBJ1-4|NA|TRBV20-1
TGCAGTGCTAGAGATGAGTACAGGAGCTCAACTAATGAAAAACTGTTTTTT
CSARDEYRSSTNEKLFF
>many|TRBJ1-3|NA|TRBV19
TGTGCCAGTAGTGAGAGCTCTGGAAACACCATATATTTT
CASSESSGNTIYF
>NA|TRBJ1-6|NA|TRBV27
TGTGCCAGCAGTTTGGAGAGTTTTAATTCACCCCTCCACTTT
CASSLESFNSPLHF
>NA|TRBJ2-5|NA|TRBV13
TGCGCCAGCAGCCACCAGGCCAGGGGTCAAGAGACCCAGTACTTC
CASSHQARGQETQYF
>NA|TRBJ2-6|NA|TRBV6-1
TGTGCCAGCAGTCAAGCGGCTGGGGCCAACGTCCTGACTTTC
CASSQAAGANVLTF
>NA|TRBJ1-2|TRBD1|TRBV29-1
TGCAGCGTTGCGGACAGGGGGCTAGGGAACTATGGCTACACCTTC
CSVADRGLGNYGYTF
>many|TRBJ1-1|NA|TRBV7-9
TGTGCCAGCATTTACGACGTGGGGACTGAAGCTTTCTTT
CASIYDVGTEAFF
>NA|TRBJ1-1|NA|TRBV15
TGTGCCCGCCATGGGACTGAAGCTTTCTTT
CARHGTEAFF
>many|TRBJ1-4|NA|TRBV15
TGTGCCACCAGCAGAGATCTGACACCGACTAATGAAAAACTGTTTTTT
CATSRDLTPTNEKLFF
>many|TRBJ1-5|TRBD1|TRBV12-3/TRBV12-4
TGTGCCAGCAGTATACAGGGGGTCAATCAGCCCCAGCATTTT
CASSIQGVNQPQHF
>NA|TRBJ1-5|NA|TRBV15
TGTGCCACCAGCAGAGGTCTCGACGGGATGAACTACCAGCCCCAGAATTTT
CATSRGLDGMNYQPQNF
>NA|TRBJ1-4|NA|TRBV5-5
TGTGCCAGCAGCTGGGGGGACAACGGAAATGAAAAACTGTTTTTT
CASSWGDNGNEKLFF
>many|TRBJ2-7|TRBD1|TRBV10-3
TGTGCCATCAACCGGGGGACAGGCTACGAGCAGTACTTC
CAINRGTGYEQYF
>many|TRBJ2-7|TRBD1|TRBV12-3/TRBV12-4
TGTGCCAGCAGGGCCGGGACAGTAACCGACGAGCAGTACTTC
CASRAGTVTDEQYF
>NA|TRBJ1-1|TRBD1|TRBV4-1
TGCGCCAGCAGCCAATTTGAAAGGGGGCGTCTCGGCGGGGGCACTGAAGCTTTCTTT
CASSQFERGRLGGGTEAFF
>NA|TRBJ1-4|TRBD1|TRBV7-9
TGTGCCAGCAGCCCGGGGACAGGGACTAGAACTAATGAAAAACTGTTTTTT
CASSPGTGTRTNEKLFF
>few|TRBJ2-7|NA|TRBV27
TGTGCCAGCAGTTTTCAGGGATCGGGCTACGAGCAGTACTTC
CASSFQGSGYEQYF